The 17 T cell receptor beta chains below come from one sample, sequenced in a study of cytomegalovirus exposure and HLA in healthy donors. Both 60 Vbeta primers and 13 Jbeta primers went into the PCR. Assay used: immunoSEQ multiplex PCR; TCRdb lists only in-frame clones, some missing. The sample contains roughly 120,000 clones, roughly 67% of which appear only once. Specimen: PBMCs. The origin of the receptors is a man aged 18 to 30 in good health and CMV-seropositive.

V and J are TRBV7-2 and TRBJ2-3, with 7 positions matching TRBD1. CDR1 and CDR2 from the germline V gene are SGHTA and FQGNSA. V lost 4 bases to trimming and J lost 10 bases; unmatched junction nucleotides: 5. The CDR3 loop spans 12 amino acids. As DNA, the CDR3 is TGTGCCAGCAGCTCGGACAGGAAGGCGCAGTATTTT. Amino acid sequence: CASSSDRKAQYF. The full variable domain, its missing parts supplied by reference TRBV7-2 and TRBJ2-3, is GAGVSQSPSNKVTEKGKDVELRCDPISGHTALYWYRQSLGQGLEFLIYFQGNSAPDKSGLPSDRFSAERTGGSVSTLTIQRTQQEDSAVYLCASSSDRKAQYFGPGTRLTVL.

V and J are TRBV19 and TRBJ1-2, with D hard to call. Germline CDR1 LNHDA, CDR2 SQIVND (reference sequence). There are 16 residues in the CDR3. V lost 5 bases to trimming and J lost 4 bases, with 20 bases between them. The chain's CDR3 is CASSLGGSGESYGYTF. The CDR3 DNA follows: TGTGCCAGTAGTCTCGGCGGGTCCGGGGAAAGCTATGGCTACACCTTC.

This rearrangement joins TRBV2 to TRBJ1-2, with D possibly matching TRBD1 (5 bases). The germline gives CDR1 SNHLY, CDR2 FYNNEI. The V and J ends lost 3 bases and 4 bases respectively, with 12 bases between them. This CDR3 spans 14 amino acids. The CDR3 sequence: CASSEAGGGYGYTF. For the CDR3, the DNA is TGTGCCAGCAGTGAGGCGGGGGGTGGCTATGGCTACACCTTC.

The rearrangement joins TRBV19 to TRBJ1-1; 12 positions match TRBD1. The CDR3 consists of 16 residues. CDR1 and CDR2 (germline): LNHDA, SQIVND (reference sequence). Unmatched junction bases numbered 11, after V lost 9 bases and J lost 3 bases. DNA of the CDR3: TGTGCCAGCCACAAGGGACAGGGGGCTTTTGACACTGAAGCTTTCTTT. Its translation is CASHKGQGAFDTEAFF.

The table lists this clone with a few counts. The rearrangement links TRBV6-1 to TRBJ2-4; D remains unclear. V gave up 9 bases and J gave up 0 bases, with 12 bases separating them. Germline CDR1 MNHNS, CDR2 SASEGT. This CDR3 has 14 amino acids. The CDR3 nucleotides read TGTGCCAGAATGACACTTTTAGCCAAAAACATTCAGTACTTC. This translates into CARMTLLAKNIQYF.

This clone appeared a few times. The chain combines TRBV4-1 with TRBJ2-7, with 8 bases that match TRBD1. This CDR3 spans 15 amino acids. V was pared by 4 bases and J by 4 bases, with 9 bases of the junction left unmatched. Germline lookup yields CDR1 MGHRA and CDR2 YSYEKL. This chain's CDR3 is CASSLGTGETYEQYV. The CDR3 DNA sequence: TGCGCCAGCAGCCTCGGGACAGGAGAGACTTACGAGCAGTACGTC.

The DNA of the CDR3 is TGTGCCAGCAGCTTAGGGGCCGGTGGAGGGACCTCCTACGAGCAGTACTTC. It codes for CASSLGAGGGTSYEQYF. The chain carries TRBV7-2 and TRBJ2-7, with D perhaps matching TRBD2 (6 bases). Germline V gene sequence: CDR1 SGHTA, CDR2 FQGNSA. The germline V and J ends were trimmed by 1 base and 0 bases, with 16 bases remaining between them. The CDR3 has 17 residues.

This rearrangement joins TRBV10-2 to TRBJ2-2; 8 bases map to TRBD1. This CDR3 contains 16 residues. With V trimmed by 6 bases and J by 3 bases, 9 bases remained unmatched. Germline V lookup: CDR1 WSHSY, CDR2 SAAADI. CDR3 in amino acids: CASRAQGQVHTGELFF. CDR3 nucleotides: TGCGCCAGCAGGGCCCAGGGACAGGTGCACACCGGGGAGCTGTTTTTT.

J is TRBJ1-1 and V is TRBV2; 9 bases map to TRBD1. Germline CDR1 SNHLY, CDR2 FYNNEI. Trimming took 6 bases from V and 5 from J; bases not matched to a gene: 7. The CDR3 has 14 amino acids. The CDR3 DNA follows: TGTGCCAGCAGAGGAGGACAGGGGAAGACTGAAGCTTTCTTT. This encodes CASRGGQGKTEAFF.

The V and J genes are TRBV9 and TRBJ2-5, with 8 positions matching TRBD2. V dropped 3 bases and J dropped 5; count of bases not matched to a gene: 18. Germline values: CDR1 SGDLS, CDR2 YYNGEE. CDR3 size: 18 residues. This CDR3 reads CASSALPKGLGGPETQYF. In DNA form, the CDR3 reads TGTGCCAGCAGCGCGCTCCCTAAGGGACTAGGTGGGCCGGAGACCCAGTACTTC. Variable domain in full (rest from reference TRBV9 and TRBJ2-5): DSGVTQTPKHLITATGQRVTLRCSPRSGDLSVYWYQQSLDQGLQFLIQYYNGEERAKGNILERFSAQQFPDLHSELNLSSLELGDSALYFCASSALPKGLGGPETQYFGPGTRLLVL.

The chain joins TRBV6-5 to TRBJ1-2; unclear D gene. This CDR3 region has 13 residues. Trimming removed 6 bases at V and 5 bases at J, with 13 bases between. CDR1 MNHEY and CDR2 SVGAGI come from the germline V gene. The CDR3 DNA sequence: TGTGCCAGCAGCCGCGGACGGGATTATGGCTACACCTTC. It encodes CASSRGRDYGYTF.

About this clone itself: The missing conserved phenylalanine or tryptophan at the end of this CDR3 makes a read error likely. The DNA is omitted, as the CDR3 cannot be located on it reliably, and the CDR3 follows TCRdb's listing. The J gene is TRBJ2-7, the V gene TRBV21-1; whether TRBD2, the table's D call, matches the DNA was not checked. TRBV21-1 constitutes a pseudogene. Inclusive of both ends, the CDR3 amounts to 11 amino acids. CDR3 in amino acids: CASSIGANRSH.

CDR3 sequence (DNA): TGTGCCAGCAGTTACTCTACTAACGAGCAGTTCTTC. It translates to CASSYSTNEQFF. This chain uses TRBV6-7 with TRBJ2-1; D is undetermined. Being an ORF, TRBV6-7 has a function that is uncertain. Trimming removed 0 bases at V and 10 bases at J, with 7 bases between. The CDR3 covers 12 residues.

The rearrangement uses TRBV6-5 and TRBJ2-7; maybe TRBD2 (5 bases). Trimming shortened V by 3 bases and J by 2 bases, and 8 bases separated the two germline ends. CDR3 length: 13 residues. The germline V gene has CDR1 MNHEY and CDR2 SVGAGI. CDR3 in amino acids: CASSYDGTYEQYF. The CDR3 DNA reads as TGTGCCAGCAGTTATGACGGGACCTACGAGCAGTACTTC.

This rearrangement joins TRBV7-2 to TRBJ1-2; a possible D gene is TRBD1 (5 bases). The CDR3 runs to 15 residues. Trimming pared 2 bases from V and 5 bases from J, leaving 15 bases between. Germline CDR1 is SGHTA and CDR2 is FQGNSA. This CDR3 reads CASSLPEQVRYGYTF. CDR3 nucleotides: TGTGCCAGCAGCTTACCGGAACAGGTAAGGTATGGCTACACCTTC. Full variable domain (remainder filled in from reference TRBV7-2 and TRBJ1-2): GAGVSQSPSNKVTEKGKDVELRCDPISGHTALYWYRQSLGQGLEFLIYFQGNSAPDKSGLPSDRFSAERTGGSVSTLTIQRTQQEDSAVYLCASSLPEQVRYGYTFGSGTRLTVV.

The V and J genes are TRBV28 and TRBJ1-5; tentative D call: TRBD1 (5 bases). The CDR3 totals 15 residues. CDR1 and CDR2 (germline): MDHEN, SYDVKM. V was cut by 6 bases and J by 0 bases, with 12 bases left in between. This chain's CDR3 is CASRPDRYSNQPQHF. The CDR3 DNA reads as TGTGCCAGCAGACCCGACAGATATAGCAATCAGCCCCAGCATTTT.

The chain is built from TRBV6-1 and TRBJ1-2, with D perhaps matching TRBD1 (6 bases). The CDR3 runs to 15 residues. Germline assignment: CDR1 MNHNS and CDR2 SASEGT. The V end lost 0 bases, the J end lost 5 bases, and 13 bases lay between the germline ends. CDR3 amino acids: CASSEARRGIYGYTF. CDR3 in DNA: TGTGCCAGCAGTGAAGCCCGCAGGGGAATTTATGGCTACACCTTC.